The 3 T cell receptor beta chains presented below share a single source sample, sequenced in a study of technical replicates of blood from a handful of donors. Profiled with immunoSEQ multiplex PCR; TCRdb holds only in-frame clones, not every one. The sample holds under 90,000 clones, about 96% seen once. Sequencing input: T cells isolated from PBMCs. These receptors originate from a human donor in good health.

V gene TRBV10-3 combines with J gene TRBJ2-2, with D tentatively TRBD1 (6 bases). The CDR3 is 16 residues long. The germline V and J ends were trimmed by 6 bases and 3 bases, with 17 bases remaining between them. Germline CDR1 and CDR2: ENHRY and SYGVKD. CDR3 in amino acids: CAISPPGDKDTGELFF. The CDR3 nucleotides read TGTGCCATCAGCCCTCCAGGGGATAAGGACACCGGGGAGCTGTTTTTT.

This chain uses TRBV20-1 with TRBJ2-1; TRBD2 might be the D (6 bases). Per germline, CDR1 DFQATT and CDR2 SNEGSKA (reference sequence). With 3 bases removed from V and 12 bases from J, the gap between germline ends came to 12 bases. CDR3 length: 11 amino acids. This chain's CDR3 is CSASLGRGQFF. The DNA for the CDR3 is TGCAGTGCTAGTCTCGGGAGAGGGCAGTTCTTC.

The J gene is TRBJ2-1, the V gene TRBV9; a weak D match, TRBD1 (6 bases). Per the germline V gene, CDR1 is SGDLS and CDR2 is YYNGEE. The V and J ends lost 0 bases and 0 bases respectively, with 13 bases between them. CDR3 size: 17 residues. The CDR3 DNA reads TGTGCCAGCAGCGTAGAGGGGGTTCCGAGCTCCTACAATGAGCAGTTCTTC. Protein sequence: CASSVEGVPSSYNEQFF.